Included here is one TCR beta chain sequence, with context. These data belong to a study of early T cells in non-severe SARS-CoV-2 infection. The CDR3 is made up of 15 amino acids. CDR1 MNHEY and CDR2 SMNVEV come from the germline V gene (reference sequence). The V gene end was trimmed by 6 bases and the J gene end by 6 bases; junction bases not matched to a gene: 11. TCRdb independently ran MiXCR on the 5' RACE reads; one entry per CDR3 protein. The table shows 95,000 to 150,000 distinct CDR3 sequences, with under 15% occurring only once. The receptor was isolated from an adult who was a healthcare worker with PCR-confirmed SARS-CoV-2 infection or an uninfected control (not recorded which). The chain uses TRBV27 and TRBJ2-1, with TRBD2 identical over 7 bases. What was sequenced was whole blood. For the CDR3, the DNA is TGTGCCAGCAGGTTTAAGGGCGGGGGAGGCAATGAGCAGTTCTTC. This encodes CASRFKGGGGNEQFF.